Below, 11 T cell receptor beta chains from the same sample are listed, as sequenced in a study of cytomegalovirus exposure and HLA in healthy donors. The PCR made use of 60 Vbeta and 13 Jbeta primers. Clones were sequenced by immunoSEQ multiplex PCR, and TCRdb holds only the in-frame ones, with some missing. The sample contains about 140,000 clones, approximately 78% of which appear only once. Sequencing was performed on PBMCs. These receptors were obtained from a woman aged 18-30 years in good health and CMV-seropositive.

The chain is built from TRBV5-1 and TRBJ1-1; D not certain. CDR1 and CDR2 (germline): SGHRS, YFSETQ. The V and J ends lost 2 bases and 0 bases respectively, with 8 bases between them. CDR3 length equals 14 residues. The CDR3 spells CASSLSVLNTEAFF. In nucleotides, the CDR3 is TGCGCCAGCAGCTTAAGCGTTTTGAACACTGAAGCTTTCTTT.

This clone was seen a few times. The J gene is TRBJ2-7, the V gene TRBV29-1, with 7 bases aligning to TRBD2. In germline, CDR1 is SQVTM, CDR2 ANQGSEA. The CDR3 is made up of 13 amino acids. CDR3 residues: CTPGRGRRNEQYF. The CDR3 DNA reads TGCACCCCGGGGAGGGGAAGGCGAAACGAGCAGTACTTC.

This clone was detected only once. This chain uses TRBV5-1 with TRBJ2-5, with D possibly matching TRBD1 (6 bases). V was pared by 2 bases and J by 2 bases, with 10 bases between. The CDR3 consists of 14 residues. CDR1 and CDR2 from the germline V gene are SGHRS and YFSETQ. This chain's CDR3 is CASSLGTLQETQYF. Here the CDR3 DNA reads TGCGCCAGCAGCTTAGGGACACTTCAAGAGACCCAGTACTTC.

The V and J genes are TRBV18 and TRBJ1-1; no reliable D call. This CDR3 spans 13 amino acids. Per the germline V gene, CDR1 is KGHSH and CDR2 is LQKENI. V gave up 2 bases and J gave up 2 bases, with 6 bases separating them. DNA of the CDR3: TGTGCCAGCTCACCAGCGATCAACACTGAAGCTTTCTTT. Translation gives CASSPAINTEAFF.

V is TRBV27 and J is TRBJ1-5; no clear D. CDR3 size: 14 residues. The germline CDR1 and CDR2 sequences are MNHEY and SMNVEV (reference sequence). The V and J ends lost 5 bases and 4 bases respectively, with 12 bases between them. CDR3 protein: CASSTAGGNQPQHF. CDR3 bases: TGTGCCAGCAGTACCGCAGGAGGGAATCAGCCCCAGCATTTT.

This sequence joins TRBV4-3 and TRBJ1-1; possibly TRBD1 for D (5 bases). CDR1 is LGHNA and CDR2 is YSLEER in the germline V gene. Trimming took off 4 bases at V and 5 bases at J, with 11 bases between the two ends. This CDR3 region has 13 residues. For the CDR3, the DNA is TGCGCCAGCAGCCTCGGCGGGGGTACTGAAGCTTTCTTT. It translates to CASSLGGGTEAFF.

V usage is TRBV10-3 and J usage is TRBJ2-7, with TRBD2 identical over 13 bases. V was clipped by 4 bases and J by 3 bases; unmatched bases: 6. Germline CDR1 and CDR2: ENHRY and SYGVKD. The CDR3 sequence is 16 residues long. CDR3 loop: CAISATRLAGGYEQYF. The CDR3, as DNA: TGTGCCATCAGTGCAACCCGACTAGCGGGAGGCTACGAGCAGTACTTC.

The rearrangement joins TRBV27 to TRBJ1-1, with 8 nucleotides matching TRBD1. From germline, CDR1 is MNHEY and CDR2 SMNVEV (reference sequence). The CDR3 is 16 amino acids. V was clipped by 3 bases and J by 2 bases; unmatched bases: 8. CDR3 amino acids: CASSFLTGTGNTEAFF. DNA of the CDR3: TGTGCCAGCAGTTTTCTAACCGGGACAGGTAACACTGAAGCTTTCTTT.

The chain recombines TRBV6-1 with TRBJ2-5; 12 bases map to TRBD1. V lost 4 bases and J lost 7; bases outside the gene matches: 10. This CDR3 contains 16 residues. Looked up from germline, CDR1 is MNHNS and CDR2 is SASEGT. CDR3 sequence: CASSAGTGGSLLTQYF. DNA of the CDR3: TGTGCCAGCAGTGCTGGGACAGGGGGCAGCTTATTGACCCAGTACTTC.

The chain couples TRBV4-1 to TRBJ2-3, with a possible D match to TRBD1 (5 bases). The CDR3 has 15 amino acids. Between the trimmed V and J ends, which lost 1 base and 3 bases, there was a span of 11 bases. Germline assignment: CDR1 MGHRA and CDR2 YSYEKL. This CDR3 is CASSQVSGWTDTQYF. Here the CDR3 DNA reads TGCGCCAGCAGCCAAGTGTCAGGGTGGACAGATACGCAGTATTTT.

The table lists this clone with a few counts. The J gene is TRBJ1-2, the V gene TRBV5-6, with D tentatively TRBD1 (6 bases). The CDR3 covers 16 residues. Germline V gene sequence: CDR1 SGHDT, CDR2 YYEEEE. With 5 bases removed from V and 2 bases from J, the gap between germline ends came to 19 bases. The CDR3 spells CASSLSGGGANYGYTF. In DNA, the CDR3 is TGTGCCAGCAGTCTCTCCGGGGGGGGCGCAAACTATGGCTACACCTTC. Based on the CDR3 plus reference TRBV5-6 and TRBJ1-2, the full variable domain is DAGVTQSPTHLIKTRGQQVTLRCSPKSGHDTVSWYQQALGQGPQFIFQYYEEEERQRGNFPDRFSGHQFPNYSSELNVNALLLGDSALYLCASSLSGGGANYGYTFGSGTRLTVV.